These T cell receptor beta chains were read from a single sample in a study of blood T cells in healthy people across ages. TCRdb reanalysed the 5' RACE reads using MiXCR and keeps one entry per CDR3 protein. The repertoire has approximately 1,000,000 distinct CDR3 sequences, 35% to 40% of them found once; the top ten carry less than 15%. The specimen was blood. The receptors shown here come from a man between 18 and 35 years old in good health. CDR3s include the opening cysteine and the closing phenylalanine or tryptophan. D genes are given only for firm matches. Clone size appears in some rows only: once, few, many, or a class for an expanded clone.

d_call clone_size j_call v_call cdr3_nt cdr3_aa
NA few TRBJ2-1 TRBV4-3 TGCGCCAGCAGCCAAGTCGGCGGCAATGGGCAGTTCTTC CASSQVGGNGQFF
NA NA TRBJ1-2 TRBV6-4 TGTGCCAGCAGTCCCTGGGGCGACGGTGGCTACACCTTC CASSPWGDGGYTF
NA NA TRBJ1-1 TRBV20-1 TGCAGTGCTAGACTTGGGGGCGGCGACACTGAAGCTTTCTTT CSARLGGGDTEAFF
NA few TRBJ1-4 TRBV12-3/TRBV12-4 TGTGCCAGCAGTTCCGACGATGAAAAACTGTTTTTT CASSSDDEKLFF
NA NA TRBJ2-2 TRBV12-3/TRBV12-4 TGTGCCAGCAGTCGATCTGGGCTGCACGGGGAGCTGTTTTTT CASSRSGLHGELFF
TRBD2 few TRBJ2-1 TRBV27 TGTGCCAGCATGGGAGGCGGGAGTGAGCAGTTCTTC CASMGGGSEQFF
TRBD1 few TRBJ2-5 TRBV28 TGTGCCAGCAGTTTATGGGACAGGGGACAAGAGACCCAGTACTTC CASSLWDRGQETQYF
NA NA TRBJ2-5 TRBV20-1 TGCAGTGCCTCCAGGGCCAATGAGCAGTACTTC CSASRANEQYF
NA few TRBJ2-7 TRBV5-1 TGCGCCAGCAGCTTGAGTAGCCGGGTCGGCTGGTCCTACGAGCAGTACTTC CASSLSSRVGWSYEQYF
NA NA TRBJ2-3 TRBV7-2 TGTGCCAGCAGCTTAGACGGGGTCCGCACAGATACGCAGTATTTT CASSLDGVRTDTQYF